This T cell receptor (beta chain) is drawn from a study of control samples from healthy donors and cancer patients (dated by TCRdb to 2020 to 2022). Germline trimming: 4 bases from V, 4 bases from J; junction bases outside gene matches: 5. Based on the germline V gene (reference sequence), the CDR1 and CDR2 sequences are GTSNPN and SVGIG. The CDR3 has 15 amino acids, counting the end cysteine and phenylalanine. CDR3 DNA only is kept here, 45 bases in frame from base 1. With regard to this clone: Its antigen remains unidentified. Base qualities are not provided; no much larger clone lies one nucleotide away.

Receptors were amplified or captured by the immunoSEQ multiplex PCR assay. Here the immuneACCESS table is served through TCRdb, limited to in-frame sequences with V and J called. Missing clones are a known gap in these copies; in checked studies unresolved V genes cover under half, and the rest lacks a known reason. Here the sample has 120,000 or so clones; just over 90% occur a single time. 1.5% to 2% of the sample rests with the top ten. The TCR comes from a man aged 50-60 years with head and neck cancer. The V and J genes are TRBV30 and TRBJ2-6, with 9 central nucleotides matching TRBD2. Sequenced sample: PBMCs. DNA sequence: TGTGCCTGGACCCGACTAGCGGCGGGGGCCAACGTCCTGACTTTC. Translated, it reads CAWTRLAAGANVLTF. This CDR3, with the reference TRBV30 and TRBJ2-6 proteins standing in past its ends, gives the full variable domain SQTIHQWPATLVQPVGSPLSLECTVEGTSNPNLYWYRQAAGRGLQLLFYSVGIGQISSEVPQNLSASRPQDRQFILSSKKLLLSDSGFYLCAWTRLAAGANVLTFGAGSRLTVL.